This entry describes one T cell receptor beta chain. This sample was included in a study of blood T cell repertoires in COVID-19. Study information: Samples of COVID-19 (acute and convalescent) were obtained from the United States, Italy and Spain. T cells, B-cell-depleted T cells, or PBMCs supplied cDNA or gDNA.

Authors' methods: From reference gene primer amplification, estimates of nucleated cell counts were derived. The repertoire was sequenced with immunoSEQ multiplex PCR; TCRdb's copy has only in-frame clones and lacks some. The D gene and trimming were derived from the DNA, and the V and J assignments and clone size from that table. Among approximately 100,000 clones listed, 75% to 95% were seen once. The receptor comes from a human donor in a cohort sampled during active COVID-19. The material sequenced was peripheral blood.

The CDR3 DNA follows: TGTGCCAGCAGCTTGGTTTTTTCGGGGGTGAACAATCAGCCCCAGCATTTT. Protein: CASSLVFSGVNNQPQHF. The chain uses TRBV5-8 and TRBJ1-5; TRBD1 might be the D (5 bases). V was cut by 0 bases and J by 3 bases, with 16 bases left in between. Germline lookup yields CDR1 SGHTS and CDR2 YDEGEE. The length of the CDR3 is 17 residues.